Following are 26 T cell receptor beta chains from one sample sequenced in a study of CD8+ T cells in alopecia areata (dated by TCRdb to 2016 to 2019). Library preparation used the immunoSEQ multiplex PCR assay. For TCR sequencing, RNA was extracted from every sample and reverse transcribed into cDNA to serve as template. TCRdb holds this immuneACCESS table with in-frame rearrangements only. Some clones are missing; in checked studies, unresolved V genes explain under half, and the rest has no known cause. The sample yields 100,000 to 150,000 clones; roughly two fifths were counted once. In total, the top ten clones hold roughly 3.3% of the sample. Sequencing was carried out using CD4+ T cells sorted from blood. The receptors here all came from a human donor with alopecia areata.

The CDR3 bases are TGTGCCAGCAGCGATCGGACAGGGAGCCTCGACTACACCTTC. It encodes CASSDRTGSLDYTF. V gene TRBV9 combines with J gene TRBJ1-2, with TRBD1 matching 8 bases. Germline CDR1 and CDR2: SGDLS and YYNGEE. The CDR3 length is 14 residues. The trim removed 3 bases at V and 10 bases at J, leaving 11 bases unmatched.

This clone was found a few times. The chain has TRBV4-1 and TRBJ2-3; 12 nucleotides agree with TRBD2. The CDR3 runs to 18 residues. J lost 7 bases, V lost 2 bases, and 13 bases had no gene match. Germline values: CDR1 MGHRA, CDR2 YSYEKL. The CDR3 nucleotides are TGCGCCAGCAGCCAAACAGTAGCTAGCGGGGGGGCCGGGAATACGCAGTATTTT. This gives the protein CASSQTVASGGAGNTQYF.

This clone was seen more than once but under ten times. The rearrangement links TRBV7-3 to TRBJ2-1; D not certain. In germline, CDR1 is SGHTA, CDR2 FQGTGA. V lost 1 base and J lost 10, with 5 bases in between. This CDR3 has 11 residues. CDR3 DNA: TGTGCCAGCAGCTTAATGGGGGAGCAGTTCTTC. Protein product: CASSLMGEQFF. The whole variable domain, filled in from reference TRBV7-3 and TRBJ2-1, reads GAGVSQTPSNKVTEKGKYVELRCDPISGHTALYWYRQSLGQGPEFLIYFQGTGAADDSGLPNDRFFAVRPEGSVSTLKIQRTERGDSAVYLCASSLMGEQFFGPGTRLTVL.

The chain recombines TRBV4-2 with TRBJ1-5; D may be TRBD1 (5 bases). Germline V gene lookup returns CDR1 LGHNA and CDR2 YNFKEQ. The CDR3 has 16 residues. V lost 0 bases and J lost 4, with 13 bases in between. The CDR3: CASSQDGDSLNQPQHF. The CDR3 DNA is TGTGCCAGCAGCCAAGATGGAGACAGCCTTAATCAGCCCCAGCATTTT.

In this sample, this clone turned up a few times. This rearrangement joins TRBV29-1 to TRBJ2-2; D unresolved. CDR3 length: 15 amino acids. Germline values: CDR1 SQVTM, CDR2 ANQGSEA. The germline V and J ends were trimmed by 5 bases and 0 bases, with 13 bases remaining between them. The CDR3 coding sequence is TGCAGCGTTCGTAAGGGTGCTGCGAACACCGGGGAGCTGTTTTTT. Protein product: CSVRKGAANTGELFF.

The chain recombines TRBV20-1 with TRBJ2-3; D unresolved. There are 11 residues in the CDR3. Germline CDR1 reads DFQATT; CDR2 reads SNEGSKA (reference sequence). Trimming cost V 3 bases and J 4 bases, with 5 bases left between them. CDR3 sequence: CSASPSDTQYF. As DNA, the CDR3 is TGCAGTGCTAGTCCCTCAGATACGCAGTATTTT.

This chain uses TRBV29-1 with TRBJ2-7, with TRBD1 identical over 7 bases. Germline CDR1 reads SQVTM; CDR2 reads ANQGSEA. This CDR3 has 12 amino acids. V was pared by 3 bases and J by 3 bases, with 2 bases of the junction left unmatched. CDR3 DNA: TGCAGCGTTGAGGGACAGTACTACGAGCAGTACTTC. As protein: CSVEGQYYEQYF.

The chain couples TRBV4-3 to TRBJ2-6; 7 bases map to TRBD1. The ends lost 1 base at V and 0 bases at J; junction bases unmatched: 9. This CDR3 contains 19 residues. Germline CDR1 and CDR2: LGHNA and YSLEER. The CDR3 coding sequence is TGCGCCAGCAGCCAAGGCGCCCATGAGGGGGCCTCTGGGGCCAACGTCCTGACTTTC. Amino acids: CASSQGAHEGASGANVLTF.

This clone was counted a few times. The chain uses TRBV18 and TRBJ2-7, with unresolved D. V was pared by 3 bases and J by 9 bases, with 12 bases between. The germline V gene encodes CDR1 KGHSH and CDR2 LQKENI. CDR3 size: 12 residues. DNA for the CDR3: TGTGCCAGCTCACCCCAAGGCCAGGCGCAGTACTTC. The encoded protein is CASSPQGQAQYF.

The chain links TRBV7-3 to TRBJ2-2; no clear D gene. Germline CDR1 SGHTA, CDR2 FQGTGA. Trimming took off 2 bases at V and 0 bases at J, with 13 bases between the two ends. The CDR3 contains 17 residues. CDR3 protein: CASSLRPGLPNTGELFF. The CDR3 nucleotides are TGTGCCAGCAGCTTACGACCCGGCCTACCGAACACCGGGGAGCTGTTTTTT.

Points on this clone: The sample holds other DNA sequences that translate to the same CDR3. CDR3 sequence: CASSLSTDTQYF. CDR3 bases: TGTGCCAGCAGCCTTAGCACAGATACGCAGTATTTT. The gene calls are TRBV7-2 and TRBJ2-3; D gene uncertain. Germline loops: CDR1 SGHTA, CDR2 FQGNSA. Trimming took 5 bases from V and 0 from J, leaving 3 bases between them. This CDR3 spans 12 amino acids.

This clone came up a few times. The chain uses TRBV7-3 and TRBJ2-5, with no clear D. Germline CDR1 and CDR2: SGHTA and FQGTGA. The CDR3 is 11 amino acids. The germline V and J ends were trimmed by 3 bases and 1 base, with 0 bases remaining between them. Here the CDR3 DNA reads TGTGCCAGCAGCTTCCAAGAGACCCAGTACTTC. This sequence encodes CASSFQETQYF. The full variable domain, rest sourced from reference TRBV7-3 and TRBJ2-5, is GAGVSQTPSNKVTEKGKYVELRCDPISGHTALYWYRQSLGQGPEFLIYFQGTGAADDSGLPNDRFFAVRPEGSVSTLKIQRTERGDSAVYLCASSFQETQYFGPGTRLLVL.

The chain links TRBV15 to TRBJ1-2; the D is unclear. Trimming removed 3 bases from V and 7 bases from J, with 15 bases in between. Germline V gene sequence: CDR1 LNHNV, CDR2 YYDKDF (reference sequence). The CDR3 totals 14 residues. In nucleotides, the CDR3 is TGTGCCACCAGCAGGGAGCCGACCGCTAGTGGCTACACCTTC. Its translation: CATSREPTASGYTF.

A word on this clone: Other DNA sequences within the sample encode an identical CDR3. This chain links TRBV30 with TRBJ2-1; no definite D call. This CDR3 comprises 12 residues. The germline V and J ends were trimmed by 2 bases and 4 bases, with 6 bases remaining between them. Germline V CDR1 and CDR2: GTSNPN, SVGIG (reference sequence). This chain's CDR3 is CAWSPSYNEQFF. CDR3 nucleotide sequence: TGTGCCTGGAGTCCCTCATACAATGAGCAGTTCTTC. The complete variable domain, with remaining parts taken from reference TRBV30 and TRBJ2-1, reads SQTIHQWPATLVQPVGSPLSLECTVEGTSNPNLYWYRQAAGRGLQLLFYSVGIGQISSEVPQNLSASRPQDRQFILSSKKLLLSDSGFYLCAWSPSYNEQFFGPGTRLTVL.

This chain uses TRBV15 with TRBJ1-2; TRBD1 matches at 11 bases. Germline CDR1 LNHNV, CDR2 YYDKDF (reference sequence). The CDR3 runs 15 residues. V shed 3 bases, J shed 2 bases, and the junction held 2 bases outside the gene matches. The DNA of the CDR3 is TGTGCCACCAGCAGGGGGACAGGGGGGAACTATGGCTACACCTTC. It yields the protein CATSRGTGGNYGYTF.

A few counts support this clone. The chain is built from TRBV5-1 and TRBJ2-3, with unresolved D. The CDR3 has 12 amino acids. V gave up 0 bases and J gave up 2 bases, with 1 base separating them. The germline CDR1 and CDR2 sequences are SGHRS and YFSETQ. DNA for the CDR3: TGCGCCAGCAGCTTGGACACAGATACGCAGTATTTT. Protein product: CASSLDTDTQYF. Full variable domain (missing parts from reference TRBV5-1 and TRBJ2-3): KAGVTQTPRYLIKTRGQQVTLSCSPISGHRSVSWYQQTPGQGLQFLFEYFSETQRNKGNFPGRFSGRQFSNSRSEMNVSTLELGDSALYLCASSLDTDTQYFGPGTRLTVL.

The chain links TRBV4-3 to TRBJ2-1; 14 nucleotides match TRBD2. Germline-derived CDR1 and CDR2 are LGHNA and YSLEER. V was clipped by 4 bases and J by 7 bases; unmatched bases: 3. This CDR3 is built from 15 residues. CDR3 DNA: TGCGCCAGCAGCCTAGGACTAGCGGGGGGAAATGAGCAGTTCTTC. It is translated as CASSLGLAGGNEQFF.

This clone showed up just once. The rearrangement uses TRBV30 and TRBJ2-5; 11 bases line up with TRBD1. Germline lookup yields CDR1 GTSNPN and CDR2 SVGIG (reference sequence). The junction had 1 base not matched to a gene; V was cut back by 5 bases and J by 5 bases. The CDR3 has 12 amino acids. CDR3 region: CAWWTGGETQYF. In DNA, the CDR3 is TGTGCCTGGTGGACAGGGGGCGAGACCCAGTACTTC.

CDR3 DNA: TGCAGCGCCGCAGACAGAAACGGAAACACCATATATTTT. It specifies CSAADRNGNTIYF. This sequence joins TRBV29-1 and TRBJ1-3; maybe TRBD1 (5 bases). Germline V gene lookup returns CDR1 SQVTM and CDR2 ANQGSEA. V gave up 7 bases and J gave up 4 bases, with 14 bases separating them. The CDR3 length is 13 residues.

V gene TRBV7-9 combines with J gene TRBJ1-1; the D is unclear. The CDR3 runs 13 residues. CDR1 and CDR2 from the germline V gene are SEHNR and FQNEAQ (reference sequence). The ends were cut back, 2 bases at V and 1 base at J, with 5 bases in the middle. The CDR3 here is CASSLQANTEAFF. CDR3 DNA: TGTGCCAGCAGCTTACAGGCGAACACTGAAGCTTTCTTT.

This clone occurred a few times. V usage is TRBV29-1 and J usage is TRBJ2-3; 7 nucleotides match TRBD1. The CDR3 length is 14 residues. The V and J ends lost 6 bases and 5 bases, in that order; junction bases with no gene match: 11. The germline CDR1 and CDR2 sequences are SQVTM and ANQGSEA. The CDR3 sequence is CSVADRTIKDTQYF. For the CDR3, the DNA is TGCAGCGTAGCGGACAGGACAATTAAAGATACGCAGTATTTT.

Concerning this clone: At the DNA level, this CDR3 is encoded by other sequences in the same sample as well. CDR3 DNA sequence: TGCAGCGTTAGGGACAGGAGGAACACTGAAGCTTTCTTT. Protein: CSVRDRRNTEAFF. V and J are TRBV29-1 and TRBJ1-1, with 8 nucleotides matching TRBD1. The CDR3 is made up of 13 amino acids. The V segment lost 5 bases and the J segment 1 base; nucleotides outside the gene matches: 3. Looked up from germline, CDR1 is SQVTM and CDR2 is ANQGSEA.

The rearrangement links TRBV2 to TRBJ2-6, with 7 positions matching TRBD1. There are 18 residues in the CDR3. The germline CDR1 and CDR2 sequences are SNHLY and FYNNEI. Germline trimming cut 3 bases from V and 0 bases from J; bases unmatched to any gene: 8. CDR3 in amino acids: CASSDKGTDSSGANVLTF. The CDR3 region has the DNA TGTGCCAGCAGTGACAAAGGGACAGATAGCTCTGGGGCCAACGTCCTGACTTTC.

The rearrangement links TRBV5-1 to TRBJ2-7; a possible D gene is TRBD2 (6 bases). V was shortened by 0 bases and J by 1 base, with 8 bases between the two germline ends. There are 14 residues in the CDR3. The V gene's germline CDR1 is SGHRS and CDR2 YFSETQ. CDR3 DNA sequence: TGCGCCAGCAGCTTGGCCGCGGGATCCTACGAGCAGTACTTC. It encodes CASSLAAGSYEQYF.

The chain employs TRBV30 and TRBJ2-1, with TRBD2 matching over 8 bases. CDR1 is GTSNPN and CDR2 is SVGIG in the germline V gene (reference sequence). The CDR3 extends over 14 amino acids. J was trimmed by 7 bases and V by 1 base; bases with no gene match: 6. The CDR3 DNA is TGTGCCTGGAGTGCGTCTAGCGGGTTGAATGAGCAGTTCTTC. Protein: CAWSASSGLNEQFF.

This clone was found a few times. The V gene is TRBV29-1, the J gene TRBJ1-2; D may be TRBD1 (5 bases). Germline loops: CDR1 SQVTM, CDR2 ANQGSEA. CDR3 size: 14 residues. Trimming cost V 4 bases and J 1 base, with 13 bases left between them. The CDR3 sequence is CSVGLLGGNYGYTF. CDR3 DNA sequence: TGCAGCGTTGGCCTGTTGGGGGGTAACTATGGCTACACCTTC.